Shown below are 32 T cell receptor beta chains from a single sample sequenced in a study of T cells in localized non-small cell lung cancer. This table comes from immunoSEQ multiplex PCR, and its TCRdb copy is limited to in-frame clones, with some not included. The sample shows some 30,000 clones, 85% to 90% of them seen only once. The sequencing here drew on peripheral blood, taken before any cancer treatment. The receptors come from a female donor of 60 years or more with stage I lung adenocarcinoma.

This sequence joins TRBV10-3 and TRBJ2-7; 15 nucleotides line up with TRBD2. The CDR3 runs to 15 residues. CDR1 is ENHRY, CDR2 SYGVKD, per germline. V dropped 2 bases and J dropped 4; count of bases not matched to a gene: 0. CDR3 sequence reads: CAISEGLAGGYEQYF. In nucleotides, the CDR3 is TGTGCCATCAGTGAGGGACTAGCGGGAGGGTACGAGCAGTACTTC.

This chain connects TRBV7-9 to TRBJ1-1, with 7 bases that match TRBD1. This CDR3 has 14 amino acids. Trimming at V came to 5 bases and at J to 4 bases, leaving 7 bases not matched to a gene. The germline V gene has CDR1 SEHNR and CDR2 FQNEAQ (reference sequence). As DNA, the CDR3 is TGTGCCAGCAGCCCAGGGGGGGAAGGCACTGAAGCTTTCTTT. It codes for CASSPGGEGTEAFF.

The rearrangement joins TRBV5-4 to TRBJ1-1; D remains unclear. This CDR3 is built from 14 residues. Germline CDR1 SGHNT, CDR2 YYREEE (reference sequence). V was trimmed by 4 bases and J by 4 bases, leaving 14 bases between them. The CDR3 loop is CASSQNGRTTEAFF. The CDR3 region has the DNA TGTGCCAGCAGCCAAAACGGAAGAACCACTGAAGCTTTCTTT.

This clone was counted a few times. The rearrangement joins TRBV5-1 to TRBJ2-3; D uncertain. The CDR3 runs to 15 residues. Trimming cost V 5 bases and J 0 bases, with 13 bases left between them. Germline lookup yields CDR1 SGHRS and CDR2 YFSETQ. DNA for the CDR3: TGCGCCAGCAGAAGTGGCAGAACTAGCACAGATACGCAGTATTTT. This sequence encodes CASRSGRTSTDTQYF. Based on the CDR3 plus reference TRBV5-1 and TRBJ2-3, the full variable domain is KAGVTQTPRYLIKTRGQQVTLSCSPISGHRSVSWYQQTPGQGLQFLFEYFSETQRNKGNFPGRFSGRQFSNSRSEMNVSTLELGDSALYLCASRSGRTSTDTQYFGPGTRLTVL.

V is TRBV5-4 and J is TRBJ2-7; TRBD1 or TRBD2 may be the D gene (6 bases each). The V gene's germline CDR1 is SGHNT and CDR2 YYREEE (reference sequence). The V end lost 5 bases, the J end lost 5 bases, and 14 bases lay between the germline ends. The CDR3 extends over 13 amino acids. Here the CDR3 reads CASSRGPTDEQYF. The DNA of the CDR3 is TGTGCCAGCAGTCGGGGGCCTACTGACGAGCAGTACTTC.

The chain has TRBV10-1 and TRBJ2-1; D is ambiguous. Trimming removed 7 bases from V and 9 bases from J, with 10 bases in between. CDR1 is WNHNN, CDR2 SYGVQD, per germline (reference sequence). The CDR3 is 11 residues long. The CDR3 DNA follows: TGCGCCAGCATCGAGTGGCGTGAGCAGTTCTTC. Its translation is CASIEWREQFF.

The chain carries TRBV7-2 and TRBJ2-7; TRBD2 matches at 10 bases. This CDR3 is 13 amino acids long. The ends lost 5 bases at V and 7 bases at J; junction bases unmatched: 5. Germline assignment: CDR1 SGHTA and CDR2 FQGNSA. Here the CDR3 reads CASSPSGSGEQYF. DNA for the CDR3: TGTGCCAGCAGCCCTAGCGGGAGTGGAGAGCAGTACTTC.

The V and J genes are TRBV19 and TRBJ2-5; D gene uncertain. The V gene's germline CDR1 is LNHDA and CDR2 SQIVND (reference sequence). Trimming shortened V by 7 bases and J by 1 base, and 19 bases separated the two germline ends. CDR3 length: 16 amino acids. The CDR3 sequence is CASTPQGLVAQETQYF. CDR3 DNA sequence: TGTGCCAGTACCCCCCAAGGGTTGGTGGCCCAAGAGACCCAGTACTTC.

The chain uses TRBV30 and TRBJ1-1; 11 nucleotides agree with TRBD1. J gave up 5 bases and V 5 bases, and 4 bases lay outside the gene matches. Germline-derived CDR1 and CDR2 are GTSNPN and SVGIG (reference sequence). This CDR3 has 13 amino acids. In DNA, the CDR3 is TGTGCCTGGGGGACAGGGGGTCGGACTGAAGCTTTCTTT. It is translated as CAWGTGGRTEAFF.

This chain connects TRBV19 to TRBJ1-1; TRBD1 aligns across 7 bases. Germline lookup yields CDR1 LNHDA and CDR2 SQIVND (reference sequence). The trim removed 6 bases at V and 1 base at J, leaving 5 bases unmatched. The CDR3 runs to 14 residues. CDR3 sequence reads: CASRNRGPNTEAFF. CDR3 in DNA: TGTGCCAGTAGGAACAGGGGTCCGAACACTGAAGCTTTCTTT.

In its sample, this clone was seen a few times. The chain couples TRBV23-1 to TRBJ1-1, with D unclear. TRBV23-1 is annotated as an ORF whose role is uncertain. Trimming left V 3 bases short and J 3 bases short, with 8 bases between. The CDR3 has 13 amino acids. The chain's CDR3 is CASSHSGYTEAFF. Written as DNA, the CDR3 is TGCGCCAGCAGTCATTCAGGTTACACTGAAGCTTTCTTT.

In this sample, this clone turned up a few times. V is TRBV11-2 and J is TRBJ1-2; D gene uncertain. CDR3 size: 12 residues. The germline gives CDR1 SGHAT, CDR2 FQNNGV. Trimming removed 5 bases from V and 4 bases from J, with 8 bases in between. The CDR3 nucleotides read TGTGCCAGCAGCGCACGGTCCTATGGCTACACCTTC. Protein sequence: CASSARSYGYTF.

The chain carries TRBV10-3 and TRBJ1-1, with 9 nucleotides matching TRBD1. In germline, CDR1 is ENHRY, CDR2 SYGVKD. V lost 6 bases, J lost 4 bases, and 12 bases stayed unmatched. CDR3 size: 16 residues. In nucleotides, the CDR3 is TGTGCCATCAGGTCGGAGCCGGGACAGGGTGGCACTGAAGCTTTCTTT. It codes for CAIRSEPGQGGTEAFF.

A few counts support this clone. The gene calls are TRBV25-1 and TRBJ1-2; D is possibly TRBD1 (5 bases). CDR1 and CDR2 from the germline V gene are MGHDK and SYGVNS. V was cut by 0 bases and J by 4 bases, with 12 bases left in between. The CDR3 has 15 residues. The CDR3 protein is CASSEYTREGYGYTF. The CDR3 bases are TGTGCCAGCAGTGAATATACCAGGGAGGGCTATGGCTACACCTTC.

The chain joins TRBV9 to TRBJ2-2, with TRBD2 matching over 12 bases. The ends lost 3 bases at V and 5 bases at J; junction bases unmatched: 5. This CDR3 has 16 residues. Germline loops: CDR1 SGDLS, CDR2 YYNGEE. CDR3 sequence: CASSATTSGSTGELFF. The CDR3 DNA follows: TGTGCCAGCAGCGCCACGACTAGCGGGAGTACCGGGGAGCTGTTTTTT.

The CDR3 bases are TGTGCCAGCAGCTTAAATACAGACTCCTACGAGCAGTACTTC. It specifies CASSLNTDSYEQYF. The chain joins TRBV11-3 to TRBJ2-7; D uncertain. CDR3 size: 14 residues. V was trimmed by 2 bases and J by 0 bases, leaving 8 bases between them. From germline, CDR1 is SGHNT and CDR2 YENEEA.

The rearrangement joins TRBV5-1 to TRBJ1-2; tentatively, D is TRBD1 (6 bases). Germline V gives CDR1 SGHRS, CDR2 YFSETQ. With 4 bases removed from V and 7 bases from J, the gap between germline ends came to 14 bases. This CDR3 comprises 13 residues. The chain's CDR3 is CASSLGRGFGYTF. The DNA for the CDR3 is TGCGCCAGCAGCCTCGGAAGGGGGTTTGGCTACACCTTC.

The V and J genes are TRBV6-5 and TRBJ2-3, with D possibly called TRBD1 or TRBD2 (6 bases each). Germline CDR1 reads MNHEY; CDR2 reads SVGAGI. CDR3 length: 15 residues. V was shortened by 4 bases and J by 3 bases, with 14 bases between the two germline ends. The CDR3 loop reads CASSFQGRDTDTQYF. The CDR3 DNA sequence: TGTGCCAGCAGTTTCCAGGGGCGGGATACAGATACGCAGTATTTT.

The chain recombines TRBV18 with TRBJ2-5, with D possibly matching TRBD2 (7 bases). The length of the CDR3 is 14 residues. Trimming shortened V by 3 bases and J by 4 bases, and 12 bases separated the two germline ends. Germline V lookup: CDR1 KGHSH, CDR2 LQKENI. CDR3 DNA sequence: TGTGCCAGCTCACCCAAGGGAGGGGGAGAGACCCAGTACTTC. Translating it yields CASSPKGGGETQYF.

The chain joins TRBV2 to TRBJ1-5; possibly TRBD1 for D (6 bases). The V and J ends lost 4 bases and 12 bases respectively, with 16 bases between them. Germline assignment: CDR1 SNHLY and CDR2 FYNNEI. The CDR3 has 13 residues. The CDR3 DNA reads TGTGCCAGCAGTGCCCTCCTTGGGGGGCTCCAGCATTTT. Amino acid sequence: CASSALLGGLQHF.

The chain recombines TRBV18 with TRBJ1-1, with no clear D. Germline CDR1 and CDR2: KGHSH and LQKENI. This CDR3 contains 12 residues. V gave up 6 bases and J gave up 5 bases, with 10 bases separating them. CDR3 region: CASSGSGTEAFF. The CDR3 nucleotides read TGTGCCAGCTCCGGGTCCGGTACTGAAGCTTTCTTT.

The rearrangement links TRBV2 to TRBJ2-7; the match to TRBD2 covers 10 bases. V gave up 3 bases and J gave up 7 bases; unmatched junction bases: 9. This CDR3 has 15 amino acids. The germline gives CDR1 SNHLY, CDR2 FYNNEI. CDR3 nucleotides: TGTGCCAGCAGTGAGCAGCGGGAGGGCCTTTGGGAGCAGTACTTC. It yields the protein CASSEQREGLWEQYF.

The chain carries TRBV30 and TRBJ1-3; D call uncertain. This CDR3 has 12 amino acids. Germline CDR1 reads GTSNPN; CDR2 reads SVGIG (reference sequence). V lost 6 bases, J lost 0 bases, and 6 bases lay in between. CDR3 sequence (DNA): TGTGCCTGTGCCTACTCTGGAAACACCATATATTTT. This encodes CACAYSGNTIYF. The variable domain in full, completed from reference TRBV30 and TRBJ1-3, reads SQTIHQWPATLVQPVGSPLSLECTVEGTSNPNLYWYRQAAGRGLQLLFYSVGIGQISSEVPQNLSASRPQDRQFILSSKKLLLSDSGFYLCACAYSGNTIYFGEGSWLTVV.

The chain has TRBV7-2 and TRBJ2-5, with D possibly matching TRBD2 (5 bases). The germline gives CDR1 SGHTA, CDR2 FQGNSA. The CDR3 is 11 amino acids. Trimming removed 8 bases from V and 5 bases from J, with 9 bases in between. The CDR3, as DNA: TGTGCCAGCGCGACTATGGAGACCCAGTACTTC. This sequence encodes CASATMETQYF.

The rearrangement uses TRBV5-8 and TRBJ1-1; TRBD1 is a possible D gene (6 bases). The CDR3 is 15 residues long. The germline V and J ends were trimmed by 1 base and 4 bases, with 14 bases remaining between them. Germline V lookup: CDR1 SGHTS, CDR2 YDEGEE. The CDR3 region has the DNA TGTGCCAGCAGCTTGTGGGGGGCGGAGGGCACTGAAGCTTTCTTT. This codes for CASSLWGAEGTEAFF.

The chain uses TRBV4-3 and TRBJ2-3; 8 bases agree with TRBD2. The CDR3 is made up of 15 amino acids. CDR1 is LGHNA and CDR2 is YSLEER in the germline V gene. Germline trimming cut 5 bases from V and 2 bases from J; bases unmatched to any gene: 6. DNA for the CDR3: TGCGCCAGCAGCTTAAAGCGGGGGCACACAGATACGCAGTATTTT. Its translation is CASSLKRGHTDTQYF.

The rearrangement links TRBV12-5 to TRBJ2-6, with D unresolved. Germline V CDR1 and CDR2: LGHNT, FRNRAP. Trimming removed 7 bases from V and 2 bases from J, with 15 bases in between. This CDR3 spans 16 amino acids. The CDR3 DNA reads TGTGCTAGTGCATGGGATTCCGAACCTGGGGCCAACGTCCTGACTTTC. It is translated as CASAWDSEPGANVLTF.

This chain connects TRBV6-4 to TRBJ2-4; TRBD2 matches 10 bases. CDR1 and CDR2 from the germline V gene are MRHNA and SNTAGT. The CDR3 is made up of 16 amino acids. The V segment lost 3 bases and the J segment 4 bases; nucleotides outside the gene matches: 6. CDR3 coding DNA: TGTGCCAGCAGTGATTCACCGACTAGCGGGAAAAACATTCAGTACTTC. Translation: CASSDSPTSGKNIQYF.

The V gene is TRBV29-1, the J gene TRBJ2-7; 10 nucleotides align to TRBD2. The CDR3 consists of 12 residues. J gave up 5 bases and V 4 bases, and 2 bases lay outside the gene matches. Looked up from germline, CDR1 is SQVTM and CDR2 is ANQGSEA. The CDR3 region is CSVALAGNEQYF. CDR3 coding DNA: TGCAGCGTTGCACTAGCGGGAAACGAGCAGTACTTC.

The rearrangement links TRBV2 to TRBJ2-7, with D hard to call. The CDR3 is 11 amino acids. Germline-derived CDR1 and CDR2 are SNHLY and FYNNEI. With 7 bases removed from V and 4 bases from J, the gap between germline ends came to 8 bases. CDR3 coding DNA: TGTGCCAGCACTAGAGAGTACGAGCAGTACTTC. It is translated as CASTREYEQYF.

The gene calls are TRBV18 and TRBJ1-1; D unclear. V was clipped by 6 bases and J by 1 base, with 9 bases between them. The CDR3 is made up of 13 amino acids. Germline V CDR1 and CDR2: KGHSH, LQKENI. The CDR3 sequence is CASSRTANTEAFF. Here the CDR3 DNA reads TGTGCCAGCTCGAGGACGGCGAACACTGAAGCTTTCTTT.

The chain is built from TRBV7-2 and TRBJ1-3; 7 bases match TRBD1. The CDR3 has 14 residues. The J segment lost 2 bases and the V segment lost 5 bases, leaving 3 bases of the junction unmatched. Germline assignment: CDR1 SGHTA and CDR2 FQGNSA. The CDR3 region is CASSPQGAGNTIYF. CDR3 DNA: TGTGCCAGCAGCCCCCAGGGGGCTGGAAACACCATATATTTT.